Described below is a single T cell receptor beta chain sequence and its context. Its antigen is not identified. Molecules of cDNA were individually given unique molecular identifiers that were attached to them. TCRdb re-analysed the 5' RACE reads in MiXCR, keeping a single row per CDR3 protein. The table lists about 70,000 distinct CDR3 sequences, about 15% of them singletons. This sample is drawn from a study of early T cells in non-severe SARS-CoV-2 infection. Study-level information: Sequencing of bulk RNA from unsorted whole blood was done, without chain pairing.

Germline V lookup: CDR1 MNHEY, CDR2 SVGEGT. V shed 4 bases and J shed 3 bases, with 16 bases lying between them. This CDR3 spans 15 amino acids. Whole-study findings and limits: Private and CD4 specificities were missed by VDJdb matching, skewed to anti-spike CD8.

Material: whole blood, obtained at baseline. The source of this sequence is an adult who was a healthcare worker with PCR-confirmed SARS-CoV-2 infection or an uninfected control (not recorded which). The chain carries TRBV6-2 or TRBV6-3 and TRBJ2-7, with TRBD1 as a possible D gene (7 bases). CDR3 in amino acids: CASSSPAGGYYEQYF. The CDR3 bases are TGTGCCAGCAGTTCCCCGGCAGGGGGGTACTACGAGCAGTACTTC.